What follows describes a single T cell receptor (beta chain). The sample originates from a study of cytomegalovirus exposure and HLA in healthy donors. The germline V gene encodes CDR1 SGHAT and CDR2 FQNNGV. V lost 5 bases, J lost 4 bases, and 2 bases stayed unmatched. This CDR3 contains 12 residues. Amplification used 60 Vbeta primers and 13 Jbeta primers. Measured with immunoSEQ multiplex PCR; TCRdb has only the in-frame clones, and not every one. The sample lists about 120,000 clones, approximately 76% occurring once. The sequence derives from a man aged 50 to 59 in good health and CMV-seropositive. The chain is built from TRBV11-2 and TRBJ2-7, with 7 bases aligning to TRBD1. Sequences were obtained from PBMCs. CDR3 in amino acids: CASSPQGYEQYF. The CDR3 DNA is TGTGCCAGCAGCCCACAGGGGTACGAGCAGTACTTC.